These 8 T cell receptor beta chains share one sample of origin, sequenced in a study of CD8 T cells in Susac syndrome. RNA was extracted with the RNeasy kit, and a quantity of about 0.45 to 1 ug was reverse transcribed using random hexamers. One entry per CDR3 protein, called by TCRdb with MiXCR from the immunoSEQ multiplex PCR reads. The top ten hold roughly 0.13% of the sample, which has under 200,000 distinct CDR3 sequences, around 96% seen once. The material sequenced was CD4+ T cells from PBMCs. These receptors all come from a human donor in good health.

The gene calls are TRBV20-1 and TRBJ2-7; TRBD1 matches 10 bases. After removal of 7 bases from V and 7 bases from J, the junction contained 16 bases not matched to a gene. The CDR3 covers 15 residues. The germline V gene encodes CDR1 DFQATT and CDR2 SNEGSKA (reference sequence). CDR3 protein: CSVYPGTGAVGEQYF. The CDR3 region has the DNA TGCAGTGTTTACCCCGGGACAGGGGCAGTGGGGGAGCAGTACTTC.

The chain carries TRBV30 and TRBJ1-1; 9 bases map to TRBD1. The CDR3 spans 13 residues. Germline CDR1 GTSNPN, CDR2 SVGIG (reference sequence). Trimming at V came to 5 bases and at J to 6 bases, leaving 7 bases not matched to a gene. Written as DNA, the CDR3 is TGTGCCTGGCGGGGACAGGGCATCGCTGAAGCTTTCTTT. Residues: CAWRGQGIAEAFF.

On this clonotype itself: An end of the junction does not agree with germline; a read error may underlie this. This chain joins TRBV7-7 and TRBJ1-2; TRBD1 is a possible D gene (5 bases). Germline loops: CDR1 SSHAT, CDR2 FNYEAQ (reference sequence). This CDR3 region has 16 residues. The CDR3, as DNA: TGTGCTAGCAGCTCAAGCGGTCCGGGGGCTAACTATGGCTACACCTTC. Protein: CASSSSGPGANYGYTF.

This clonotype was detected once. The rearrangement joins TRBV3-1 to TRBJ1-5; D remains unclear. The CDR3 consists of 15 residues. The germline V and J ends were trimmed by 1 base and 4 bases, with 11 bases remaining between them. Per germline, CDR1 LGHDT and CDR2 YNNKEL (reference sequence). The CDR3 sequence: CASSQAGRANQPQHF. DNA for the CDR3: TGTGCCAGCAGCCAAGCAGGAAGGGCAAATCAGCCCCAGCATTTT. Together with reference TRBV3-1 and TRBJ1-5, the CDR3 gives the full variable domain: DTAVSQTPKYLVTQMGNDKSIKCEQNLGHDTMYWYKQDSKKFLKIMFSYNNKELIINETVPNRFSPKSPDKAHLNLHINSLELGDSAVYFCASSQAGRANQPQHFGDGTRLSIL.

The chain joins TRBV7-2 to TRBJ1-4; possibly TRBD1 for D (6 bases). Germline V gives CDR1 SGHTA, CDR2 FQGNSA. V lost 6 bases to trimming and J lost 5 bases, with 13 bases between them. The CDR3 spans 14 residues. CDR3 sequence: CASSPGTSNEKLFF. The CDR3 region has the DNA TGTGCCAGCAGTCCCGGGACATCCAATGAAAAACTGTTTTTT.

The J gene is TRBJ2-7, the V gene TRBV6-2 or TRBV6-3; D tentatively fits TRBD1 or TRBD2 (5 bases each). The CDR3 is 13 residues long. The V end was cut by 8 bases, the J end by 7 bases, with 18 bases between. Germline V gene data show CDR1 as MNHEY and CDR2 as SVGEGT. This CDR3 is CASQGPLIREQYF. DNA of the CDR3: TGTGCCAGCCAGGGACCACTCATCAGAGAGCAGTACTTC.

The J gene is TRBJ2-5, the V gene TRBV25-1, with 8 positions matching TRBD2. J was trimmed by 5 bases and V by 3 bases; bases with no gene match: 5. The CDR3 covers 14 residues. Per germline, CDR1 MGHDK and CDR2 SYGVNS. Here the CDR3 DNA reads TGTGCCAGCAGTGACCGACTAGCGAGGGAGACCCAGTACTTC. Translated, it gives CASSDRLARETQYF.

The chain carries TRBV21-1 and TRBJ2-5. TRBV21-1 is designated a pseudogene. The length of the CDR3 is 13 residues. CDR3 in DNA: TGTGCCAGGTGGCGGCTTATCCTAGGAACCCAGTACTTC. This translates into CARWRLILGTQYF.